These T cell receptor beta chains were read from a single sample in a study of somatic mutations in T cells in chronic GVHD. Method: immunoSEQ multiplex PCR; TCRdb's copy keeps in-frame clones and lacks some. The sample shows around 13,000 clones, about 80% of them seen only once. Material for sequencing was Vbeta20-negative CD4+ T cells from blood. These receptors all come from a male patient in his forties or fifties with chronic graft-versus-host disease. Some T cells may possibly be graft donor cells. CDR3s include the opening cysteine and the closing phenylalanine or tryptophan. The D gene is left open where the match is weak. Clone size appears in some rows only: once, few, many, or a class for an expanded clone.

j_gene: TRBJ1-6
abundance: -
d_gene: -
v_gene: TRBV18
CDR3nt: TGTGCCAGCTCAAACGACTGGCCTTCACCCCTCCACTTT
CDR3aa: CASSNDWPSPLHF

j_gene: TRBJ1-2
abundance: -
d_gene: TRBD1
v_gene: TRBV19
CDR3nt: TGTGCCAGTAGTGCAACCGGGACAGGGGTTCCCTATGGCTACACCTTC
CDR3aa: CASSATGTGVPYGYTF

j_gene: TRBJ1-2
abundance: -
d_gene: TRBD1
v_gene: TRBV7-9
CDR3nt: TGTGCCAGCAGCTTGGAGACAGGGGGCACTGGCTACACCTTC
CDR3aa: CASSLETGGTGYTF

j_gene: TRBJ1-1
abundance: -
d_gene: -
v_gene: TRBV11-2
CDR3nt: TGTGCCAGCAGTTTCTCAGGGGCATCTTTCTTT
CDR3aa: CASSFSGASFF

j_gene: TRBJ2-3
abundance: medium-sized
d_gene: -
v_gene: TRBV7-3
CDR3nt: TGTGCCAGCAGCTTACGGAGGGAAGACACAGATACGCAGTATTTT
CDR3aa: CASSLRREDTDTQYF

j_gene: TRBJ2-7
abundance: -
d_gene: -
v_gene: TRBV10-3
CDR3nt: TGTGCCATCAGTCCCGACAGGAGAACCTACGAGCAGTACTTC
CDR3aa: CAISPDRRTYEQYF

j_gene: TRBJ2-7
abundance: -
d_gene: TRBD2
v_gene: TRBV7-2
CDR3nt: TGTGCCAGCAGCCTCGGACTAGCGGGAGGAGGGGAGCAGTACTTC
CDR3aa: CASSLGLAGGGEQYF

j_gene: TRBJ2-1
abundance: -
d_gene: TRBD1
v_gene: TRBV27
CDR3nt: TGTGCCAGCAGTCCCGCGACAGGGGTAGGGAATGAGCAGTTCTTC
CDR3aa: CASSPATGVGNEQFF

j_gene: TRBJ1-3
abundance: -
d_gene: TRBD1
v_gene: TRBV28
CDR3nt: TGTGCCAGCAGTTTAGTCGCAGGGGGAGTTTCTGGAAACACCATATATTTT
CDR3aa: CASSLVAGGVSGNTIYF

j_gene: TRBJ2-1
abundance: once
d_gene: TRBD1
v_gene: TRBV7-6
CDR3nt: TGTGCCAGCAGCTCTCCGGGACAGGTTCTTTACAATGAGCAGTTCTTC
CDR3aa: CASSSPGQVLYNEQFF

j_gene: TRBJ2-5
abundance: -
d_gene: -
v_gene: TRBV7-2
CDR3nt: TGTGCCAGCAGCCCCGGGTTCCTCCAAGAGACCCAGTACTTC
CDR3aa: CASSPGFLQETQYF

j_gene: TRBJ2-3
abundance: -
d_gene: TRBD2
v_gene: TRBV7-9
CDR3nt: TGTGCCAGCAGCCCCTACGGGACTAGCGGGGCTACAGATACGCAGTATTTT
CDR3aa: CASSPYGTSGATDTQYF

j_gene: TRBJ2-5
abundance: -
d_gene: TRBD1
v_gene: TRBV2
CDR3nt: TGTGCCAACATGAGGGACAGCAAAGAGACCCAGTACTTC
CDR3aa: CANMRDSKETQYF

j_gene: TRBJ2-7
abundance: -
d_gene: -
v_gene: TRBV27
CDR3nt: TGTGCCAGCAGTTTGAAGCTCAGGGCCTACGAGCAGTACTTC
CDR3aa: CASSLKLRAYEQYF

j_gene: TRBJ1-1
abundance: -
d_gene: -
v_gene: TRBV2
CDR3nt: TGTGCCAGCAGGACTTTCAGGGAAAACACTGAAGCTTTCTTT
CDR3aa: CASRTFRENTEAFF

j_gene: TRBJ2-6
abundance: few
d_gene: TRBD1
v_gene: TRBV7-2
CDR3nt: TGTGCCAGCGTTGCGGGACAGGGCAACACTGGGGCCAACGTCCTGACTTTC
CDR3aa: CASVAGQGNTGANVLTF

j_gene: TRBJ2-1
abundance: -
d_gene: TRBD1
v_gene: TRBV2
CDR3nt: TGTGCCAGCAGTGGACAGGGGGGTAATGGTGAGCAGTTCTTC
CDR3aa: CASSGQGGNGEQFF

j_gene: TRBJ2-1
abundance: -
d_gene: -
v_gene: TRBV10-1
CDR3nt: TGCGCCAGCAGTGGTCAATCCTACAATGAGCAGTTCTTC
CDR3aa: CASSGQSYNEQFF

j_gene: TRBJ1-2
abundance: -
d_gene: TRBD1
v_gene: TRBV5-5
CDR3nt: TGTGCCAGCAGCTTGTATCCGGAACAGGGGAACTATGGCTACACCTTC
CDR3aa: CASSLYPEQGNYGYTF

j_gene: TRBJ2-7
abundance: once
d_gene: TRBD2
v_gene: TRBV5-4
CDR3nt: TGTGCCAGCAGCTTACAGCCCAGCGGGAGCTACGAGCAGTACTTC
CDR3aa: CASSLQPSGSYEQYF

j_gene: TRBJ1-2
abundance: -
d_gene: -
v_gene: TRBV5-5
CDR3nt: TGTGCCAGCAGGAAACAGGGTTCGGATGGCTACACCTTC
CDR3aa: CASRKQGSDGYTF

j_gene: TRBJ2-1
abundance: -
d_gene: -
v_gene: TRBV6-5
CDR3nt: TGTGCCAGCAGTCTCGGGGGCGGGGGTAATGAGCAGTTCTTC
CDR3aa: CASSLGGGGNEQFF

j_gene: TRBJ2-7
abundance: -
d_gene: -
v_gene: TRBV28
CDR3nt: TGTGCCAGCAGTTTAGGCTCTGGGGCAGGACCCTACGAGCAGTACTTC
CDR3aa: CASSLGSGAGPYEQYF

j_gene: TRBJ2-3
abundance: once
d_gene: -
v_gene: TRBV9
CDR3nt: TGTGCCAGCAGTACCCTGGGTGGACACTCAACTAGCACAGATACGCAGTATTTT
CDR3aa: CASSTLGGHSTSTDTQYF

j_gene: TRBJ2-2
abundance: -
d_gene: -
v_gene: TRBV19
CDR3nt: TGTGCCAGTAGAACAGCGAACACCGGGGAGCTGTTTTTT
CDR3aa: CASRTANTGELFF

j_gene: TRBJ2-7
abundance: -
d_gene: TRBD2
v_gene: TRBV7-2
CDR3nt: TGTGCCAGCACCCCGCCTAGCGGCCGCTACGAGCAGTACTTC
CDR3aa: CASTPPSGRYEQYF

j_gene: TRBJ2-2
abundance: once
d_gene: -
v_gene: TRBV19
CDR3nt: TGTGCCAGTAGAGCCCTCACAGGAGACACCGGGGAGCTGTTTTTT
CDR3aa: CASRALTGDTGELFF

j_gene: TRBJ1-5
abundance: -
d_gene: -
v_gene: TRBV6-1
CDR3nt: TGTGCCAGCGGCCAGGCAGCCCAGCCCCAGCATTTT
CDR3aa: CASGQAAQPQHF

j_gene: TRBJ2-6
abundance: -
d_gene: -
v_gene: TRBV5-4
CDR3nt: TGTGCCAGCAGCTGGACAGCCTCTGGGGCCAACGTCCTGACTTTC
CDR3aa: CASSWTASGANVLTF

j_gene: TRBJ2-1
abundance: -
d_gene: TRBD2
v_gene: TRBV7-2
CDR3nt: TGTGCCAGCAGACTTATAGCGGGGGTGAATGAGCAGTTCTTC
CDR3aa: CASRLIAGVNEQFF

j_gene: TRBJ1-1
abundance: -
d_gene: TRBD1
v_gene: TRBV10-1
CDR3nt: TGCGCCAGCAGTGAAAGGCAGGGGGCTGGAAGGACTGAAGCTTTCTTT
CDR3aa: CASSERQGAGRTEAFF

j_gene: TRBJ2-3
abundance: -
d_gene: -
v_gene: TRBV7-2
CDR3nt: TGTGCCAGCAGCTTAGCTCCCTTTAGGAGGGCAGATACGCAGTATTTT
CDR3aa: CASSLAPFRRADTQYF

j_gene: TRBJ2-2
abundance: -
d_gene: TRBD1
v_gene: TRBV7-2
CDR3nt: TGTGCCAGCAGCTTAGGGGGGACAGACTTTCCCGGGGAGCTGTTTTTT
CDR3aa: CASSLGGTDFPGELFF

j_gene: TRBJ1-2
abundance: -
d_gene: TRBD1
v_gene: TRBV28
CDR3nt: TGTGCCAGCAGACTACAGGGGATAAACTATGGCTACACCTTC
CDR3aa: CASRLQGINYGYTF

j_gene: TRBJ2-1
abundance: -
d_gene: TRBD2
v_gene: TRBV9
CDR3nt: TGTGCCAGCAGCGTGGGACTAGCGGGAGTTCCCTACAATGAGCAGTTCTTC
CDR3aa: CASSVGLAGVPYNEQFF

j_gene: TRBJ2-1
abundance: -
d_gene: TRBD2
v_gene: TRBV5-8
CDR3nt: TGTGCCAGCAGCCTGGGCATAGCGGGAGGGTACAATGAGCAGTTCTTC
CDR3aa: CASSLGIAGGYNEQFF

j_gene: TRBJ2-1
abundance: once
d_gene: TRBD2
v_gene: TRBV6-5
CDR3nt: TGTGCCAGCAGCTCTGGACTAGCGGGAGACAATGAGCAGTTCTTC
CDR3aa: CASSSGLAGDNEQFF

j_gene: TRBJ2-2
abundance: -
d_gene: -
v_gene: TRBV2
CDR3nt: TGTGCCAGCAGTGGAGGTAGCCTGAACACCGGGGAGCTGTTTTTT
CDR3aa: CASSGGSLNTGELFF

j_gene: TRBJ2-3
abundance: -
d_gene: -
v_gene: TRBV29-1
CDR3nt: TGCAGCGTTGAGACGGGGGACGGAACAGATACGCAGTATTTT
CDR3aa: CSVETGDGTDTQYF

j_gene: TRBJ2-1
abundance: -
d_gene: TRBD2
v_gene: TRBV5-4
CDR3nt: TGTGCCAGCAGCTCTTCACACGCTGGTAGCGGGATCTACAATGAGCAGTTCTTC
CDR3aa: CASSSSHAGSGIYNEQFF

j_gene: TRBJ1-1
abundance: few
d_gene: -
v_gene: TRBV19
CDR3nt: TGTGCCAGTAGTATATGGGGGGGGACAACACGCCCTGAAGCTTTCTTT
CDR3aa: CASSIWGGTTRPEAFF

j_gene: TRBJ1-3
abundance: -
d_gene: -
v_gene: TRBV7-6
CDR3nt: TGTGCCAGCAGCTTAGTAGTATTCGGGGACACCATATATTTT
CDR3aa: CASSLVVFGDTIYF

j_gene: TRBJ1-2
abundance: -
d_gene: -
v_gene: TRBV11-2
CDR3nt: TGTGCCAGCAGCTTAGGATTAACAGGGCCCTATGGCTACACCTTC
CDR3aa: CASSLGLTGPYGYTF

j_gene: TRBJ2-3
abundance: -
d_gene: -
v_gene: TRBV6-5
CDR3nt: TGTGCCAGCAGTTACACAGCCAGCACAGATACGCAGTATTTT
CDR3aa: CASSYTASTDTQYF

j_gene: TRBJ2-7
abundance: -
d_gene: TRBD1
v_gene: TRBV5-6
CDR3nt: TGTGCCAGCAGTGTAGGACAGGGACCCTACGAGCAGTACTTC
CDR3aa: CASSVGQGPYEQYF

j_gene: TRBJ1-3
abundance: -
d_gene: -
v_gene: TRBV2
CDR3nt: TGTGCCAGCAATGGGCCCAGCTCTGGAAACACCATATATTTT
CDR3aa: CASNGPSSGNTIYF

j_gene: TRBJ2-7
abundance: -
d_gene: -
v_gene: TRBV28
CDR3nt: TGTGCCAGCAGTTTGGCCGGAGAACGTACCGAGCAGTACTTC
CDR3aa: CASSLAGERTEQYF

j_gene: TRBJ2-7
abundance: once
d_gene: TRBD1
v_gene: TRBV19
CDR3nt: TGTGCCAGTAGTATAGGGACAGGGCCCTGGGAGCAGTACTTC
CDR3aa: CASSIGTGPWEQYF

j_gene: TRBJ2-3
abundance: -
d_gene: -
v_gene: TRBV7-9
CDR3nt: TGTGCCAGCAGCTTTGACAGATACACAGATACGCAGTATTTT
CDR3aa: CASSFDRYTDTQYF

j_gene: TRBJ1-3
abundance: few
d_gene: -
v_gene: TRBV5-4
CDR3nt: TGTGCCAGCAGCTTGGAGGGGAATGGGGACACCATATATTTT
CDR3aa: CASSLEGNGDTIYF

j_gene: TRBJ1-1
abundance: -
d_gene: -
v_gene: TRBV11-3
CDR3nt: TGTGCCAGCAGCCGCCGCGAGAACACTGAAGCTTTCTTT
CDR3aa: CASSRRENTEAFF

j_gene: TRBJ2-2
abundance: -
d_gene: -
v_gene: TRBV6-6
CDR3nt: TGTGCCAGCAGTTGGGCGGGACCGGGCACCGGGGAGCTGTTTTTT
CDR3aa: CASSWAGPGTGELFF

j_gene: TRBJ2-1
abundance: -
d_gene: TRBD1
v_gene: TRBV15
CDR3nt: TGTGCCACCAGCTCACGGACAGGACACAATGAGCAGTTCTTC
CDR3aa: CATSSRTGHNEQFF

j_gene: TRBJ2-5
abundance: few
d_gene: TRBD2
v_gene: TRBV5-6
CDR3nt: TGTGCCAGCAGCTTGGTGGGCGGGGGGGCGATAGAGACCCAGTACTTC
CDR3aa: CASSLVGGGAIETQYF